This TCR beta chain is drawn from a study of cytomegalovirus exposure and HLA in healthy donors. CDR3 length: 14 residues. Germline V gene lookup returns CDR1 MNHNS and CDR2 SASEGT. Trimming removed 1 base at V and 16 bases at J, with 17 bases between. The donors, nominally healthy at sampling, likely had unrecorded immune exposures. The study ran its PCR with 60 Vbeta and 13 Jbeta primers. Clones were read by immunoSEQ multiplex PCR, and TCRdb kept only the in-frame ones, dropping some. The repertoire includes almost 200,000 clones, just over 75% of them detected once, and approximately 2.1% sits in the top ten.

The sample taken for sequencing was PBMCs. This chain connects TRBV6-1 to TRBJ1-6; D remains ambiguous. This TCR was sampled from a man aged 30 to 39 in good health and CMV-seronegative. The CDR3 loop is CASSEDARLGSLHF. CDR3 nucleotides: TGTGCCAGCAGTGAAGATGCGAGGCTCGGATCGCTCCACTTT.